A selection of T cell receptor beta chains follows, all from one sample in a study of shared clonotypes between healthy human individuals. The repertoire was sequenced with immunoSEQ multiplex PCR; TCRdb's copy has only in-frame clones and lacks some. The table has roughly 300,000 clones, more than 60% seen once. The sample comprised memory CD4+ T cells sorted from blood. Receptor source: a man aged 25 to 40 in good health. The CDR3 runs from the conserved cysteine through the conserved F or W. A D gene is named only where the DNA matches it firmly. A row's size may be missing; if present it is once, few, many or a size class.

j_call d_call v_call cdr3_length clone_size cdr3_aa cdr3_nt
TRBJ2-3 NA TRBV5-6 15 NA CASSLYGIGADTQYF TGTGCCAGCAGCTTGTACGGGATTGGAGCAGATACGCAGTATTTT
TRBJ2-5 TRBD2 TRBV7-9 14 NA CASSPRTSVETQYF TGTGCCAGCAGCCCCCGGACTAGTGTTGAGACCCAGTACTTC
TRBJ2-7 TRBD1 TRBV10-1 14 NA CASSGTGRAYEQYF TGCGCCAGCAGTGGGACAGGGAGAGCCTACGAGCAGTACTTC
TRBJ1-5 NA TRBV20-1 11 NA CSARDNQPQHF TGCAGTGCGAGAGACAATCAGCCCCAGCATTTT
TRBJ2-7 NA TRBV19 12 few CATNSLAGEQYF TGTGCCACCAACAGCCTAGCTGGCGAGCAGTACTTC
TRBJ2-7 NA TRBV5-6 13 NA CASSLWQHYEQYF TGTGCCAGCAGCTTATGGCAGCACTACGAGCAGTACTTC
TRBJ2-3 NA TRBV10-2 13 NA CASIGYGTDTQYF TGCGCCAGCATAGGGTACGGCACAGATACGCAGTATTTT
TRBJ2-7 NA TRBV7-6 16 few CASSLEPGFSSYEQYF TGTGCCAGCAGCTTAGAGCCAGGTTTTAGCTCCTACGAGCAGTACTTC
TRBJ2-1 NA TRBV30 12 many CAWNKISDEQFF TGTGCCTGGAATAAAATTAGCGATGAGCAGTTCTTC
TRBJ1-2 NA TRBV2 13 NA CASSDFGFYGYTF TGTGCCAGCAGTGATTTTGGGTTCTATGGCTACACCTTC
TRBJ2-3 NA TRBV18 17 NA CASSPPDGTRSTDTQYF TGTGCCAGCTCACCACCGGACGGGACAAGGAGCACAGATACGCAGTATTTT
TRBJ2-7 TRBD2 TRBV27 14 NA CASSELAGAGEQYF TGTGCCAGCAGCGAACTAGCGGGAGCGGGGGAGCAGTACTTC
TRBJ2-7 TRBD1 TRBV19 13 once CASRDRGSYEQYF TGTGCCAGTAGGGACAGGGGGTCCTACGAGCAGTACTTC
TRBJ2-3 NA TRBV10-1 15 NA CASSEGRPRADTQYF TGCGCCAGCAGTGAGGGCAGGCCTCGGGCAGATACGCAGTATTTT
TRBJ2-1 TRBD2 TRBV5-4 18 NA CASSRSAAGGSSYNEQFF TGTGCCAGCAGCCGTTCGGCAGCTGGCGGGAGTTCCTACAATGAGCAGTTCTTC
TRBJ1-1 NA TRBV2 14 NA CASSLRSVSSEAFF TGTGCCAGCAGCTTACGGAGCGTGTCGTCTGAAGCTTTCTTT
TRBJ2-5 TRBD2 TRBV14 17 NA CASSQDRGGLASETQYF TGTGCCAGCAGCCAAGATCGCGGGGGACTAGCTTCCGAGACCCAGTACTTC
TRBJ1-1 NA TRBV7-9 15 few CASSPSGRVATEAFF TGTGCCAGCAGCCCAAGCGGCAGGGTTGCCACTGAAGCTTTCTTT
TRBJ2-2 NA TRBV10-2 15 NA CASSPVEPYTGELFF TGCGCCAGCAGTCCAGTGGAACCGTACACCGGGGAGCTGTTTTTT
TRBJ1-6 NA TRBV2 14 NA CASRPGTANSPLHF TGTGCCAGCAGGCCCGGGACGGCGAATTCACCCCTCCACTTT
TRBJ2-3 TRBD2 TRBV7-2 16 NA CASSLALVAGGDTQYF TGTGCCAGCAGCTTAGCGCTCGTGGCGGGAGGGGATACGCAGTATTTT
TRBJ2-4 TRBD1 TRBV18 15 NA CASSPPGTGVNIQYF TGTGCCAGCTCACCACCGGGGACAGGGGTGAACATTCAGTACTTC
TRBJ2-1 NA TRBV7-2 13 NA CASSLDWGNEQFF TGTGCCAGCAGCTTAGATTGGGGCAATGAGCAGTTCTTC